Listed below are T cell receptor beta chains from one sample, sequenced in a study of CD8 T cells in ankylosing spondylitis. TCRdb reprocessed the 5' RACE reads via MiXCR and lists one record per CDR3 protein. The sample includes hundreds of thousands of distinct CDR3 sequences, over 9.5% of them seen just once. Sequenced material: blood, either unsorted or a sorted T cell fraction (not recorded which). The receptors derive from a male donor with ankylosing spondylitis. CDR3s include the opening cysteine and the closing phenylalanine or tryptophan. Each record gives: J gene, D gene, clone size, V gene, CDR3 protein, CDR3 DNA. D genes are given only for firm matches. Size is stated for part of the rows, as once, few or many counts, or as a class when the clone is expanded.

J gene: TRBJ2-7
D gene: -
clone size: -
V gene: TRBV28
CDR3 protein: CASRTSTYEQYF
CDR3 DNA: TGTGCCAGCAGGACCTCAACTTACGAGCAGTACTTC

J gene: TRBJ1-1
D gene: TRBD1
clone size: many
V gene: TRBV6-5
CDR3 protein: CASRGQGEAFF
CDR3 DNA: TGTGCCAGCCGCGGACAGGGTGAAGCTTTCTTT

J gene: TRBJ2-2
D gene: TRBD2
clone size: many
V gene: TRBV29-1
CDR3 protein: CSVSPRFAGRSPGELFF
CDR3 DNA: TGCAGCGTTTCGCCGCGTTTCGCCGGGAGGAGCCCCGGGGAGCTGTTTTTT

J gene: TRBJ2-7
D gene: -
clone size: -
V gene: TRBV7-2
CDR3 protein: CASSLTRDEQYF
CDR3 DNA: TGTGCCAGCAGCTTGACCAGGGACGAGCAGTACTTC

J gene: TRBJ2-7
D gene: TRBD1
clone size: few
V gene: TRBV6-2/TRBV6-3
CDR3 protein: CASSFLGTATYEQYF
CDR3 DNA: TGTGCCAGCAGTTTTTTAGGGACAGCGACCTACGAGCAGTACTTC

J gene: TRBJ2-5
D gene: -
clone size: -
V gene: TRBV20-1
CDR3 protein: CSAGRDRSETQYF
CDR3 DNA: TGCAGTGCTGGCCGGGACCGAAGCGAGACCCAGTACTTC

J gene: TRBJ2-7
D gene: TRBD2
clone size: few
V gene: TRBV7-2
CDR3 protein: CASSSGLAGVEQYF
CDR3 DNA: TGTGCCAGCAGCTCGGGACTAGCGGGAGTCGAGCAGTACTTC

J gene: TRBJ2-5
D gene: TRBD2
clone size: -
V gene: TRBV7-2
CDR3 protein: CASSFGLAGAKETQYF
CDR3 DNA: TGTGCCAGCAGCTTCGGACTAGCGGGTGCTAAGGAGACCCAGTACTTC

J gene: TRBJ2-1
D gene: -
clone size: few
V gene: TRBV29-1
CDR3 protein: CSVGRNEQFF
CDR3 DNA: TGCAGCGTTGGGCGAAATGAGCAGTTCTTC

J gene: TRBJ2-2
D gene: TRBD1
clone size: few
V gene: TRBV19
CDR3 protein: CASSRRTGGTGELFF
CDR3 DNA: TGTGCCAGTAGTAGACGGACAGGGGGGACCGGGGAGCTGTTTTTT

J gene: TRBJ2-7
D gene: -
clone size: few
V gene: TRBV18
CDR3 protein: CASSPRPQYEQYF
CDR3 DNA: TGTGCCAGCTCACCACGACCCCAATACGAGCAGTACTTC

J gene: TRBJ2-7
D gene: TRBD1
clone size: few
V gene: TRBV20-1
CDR3 protein: CSAWTGEYEQYF
CDR3 DNA: TGCAGTGCGTGGACAGGGGAATACGAGCAGTACTTC

J gene: TRBJ1-1
D gene: -
clone size: many
V gene: TRBV5-1
CDR3 protein: CASSFYVGDTEAFF
CDR3 DNA: TGCGCCAGCAGCTTTTACGTCGGGGACACTGAAGCTTTCTTT

J gene: TRBJ2-3
D gene: -
clone size: -
V gene: TRBV7-2
CDR3 protein: CASSHDWARDTQYF
CDR3 DNA: TGTGCCAGCAGCCATGACTGGGCGAGAGATACGCAGTATTTT

J gene: TRBJ1-1
D gene: -
clone size: many
V gene: TRBV5-1
CDR3 protein: CASSLQAENTEAFF
CDR3 DNA: TGCGCCAGCAGCCTACAGGCCGAGAACACTGAAGCTTTCTTT

J gene: TRBJ2-1
D gene: TRBD2
clone size: -
V gene: TRBV12-3/TRBV12-4
CDR3 protein: CASSLWLWAGVSFF
CDR3 DNA: TGTGCCAGCAGTTTGTGGCTGTGGGCGGGGGTGTCGTTCTTC

J gene: TRBJ2-2
D gene: -
clone size: many
V gene: TRBV10-3
CDR3 protein: CAISDRGQGGTGELFF
CDR3 DNA: TGTGCCATCAGTGATAGAGGGCAGGGAGGCACCGGGGAGCTGTTTTTT

J gene: TRBJ2-3
D gene: -
clone size: few
V gene: TRBV5-1
CDR3 protein: CASTTEVTNTQYF
CDR3 DNA: TGCGCCAGCACTACAGAAGTCACCAACACGCAGTATTTT

J gene: TRBJ1-2
D gene: -
clone size: -
V gene: TRBV7-2
CDR3 protein: CASSLATEQLTGGYTF
CDR3 DNA: TGTGCCAGCAGCTTAGCGACCGAGCAGCTAACCGGTGGCTACACCTTC

J gene: TRBJ2-4
D gene: -
clone size: few
V gene: TRBV20-1
CDR3 protein: CSALALSLAKNIQYF
CDR3 DNA: TGCAGTGCCCTCGCATTAAGCCTAGCCAAAAACATTCAGTACTTC

J gene: TRBJ2-3
D gene: -
clone size: -
V gene: TRBV20-1
CDR3 protein: CSASKSSTDTQYF
CDR3 DNA: TGCAGTGCTAGTAAGAGTTCCACAGATACGCAGTATTTT

J gene: TRBJ1-6
D gene: -
clone size: few
V gene: TRBV4-3
CDR3 protein: CASSQDRGAYNSPLHF
CDR3 DNA: TGCGCCAGCAGCCAAGATAGAGGGGCATATAATTCACCCCTCCACTTT

J gene: TRBJ2-5
D gene: -
clone size: few
V gene: TRBV7-6
CDR3 protein: CASSQRERETQYF
CDR3 DNA: TGTGCCAGCAGTCAAAGGGAAAGGGAGACCCAGTACTTC

J gene: TRBJ2-1
D gene: -
clone size: -
V gene: TRBV7-2
CDR3 protein: CASSSGARHNEQFF
CDR3 DNA: TGTGCCAGCAGCTCGGGGGCCCGACACAATGAGCAGTTCTTC

J gene: TRBJ2-2
D gene: -
clone size: -
V gene: TRBV7-8
CDR3 protein: CASSTVSREHTGELFF
CDR3 DNA: TGTGCCAGCAGCACCGTTTCCCGGGAGCACACCGGGGAGCTGTTTTTT

J gene: TRBJ2-5
D gene: -
clone size: few
V gene: TRBV12-3/TRBV12-4
CDR3 protein: CASSPGPLQETQYF
CDR3 DNA: TGTGCCAGCAGTCCGGGACCGCTACAAGAGACCCAGTACTTC

J gene: TRBJ2-7
D gene: -
clone size: -
V gene: TRBV2
CDR3 protein: CASSEDVPMGNGGDVYEEQYF
CDR3 DNA: TGTGCCAGCAGTGAAGATGTACCCATGGGAAACGGCGGGGACGTGTATGAGGAGCAGTACTTC

J gene: TRBJ1-1
D gene: -
clone size: few
V gene: TRBV6-1
CDR3 protein: CASRTPHGTEAFF
CDR3 DNA: TGTGCCAGCAGGACGCCCCACGGGACTGAAGCTTTCTTT

J gene: TRBJ2-2
D gene: -
clone size: -
V gene: TRBV7-9
CDR3 protein: CASSLAYQGQNTGELFF
CDR3 DNA: TGTGCCAGCAGCTTAGCCTATCAGGGACAGAACACCGGGGAGCTGTTTTTT

J gene: TRBJ2-1
D gene: -
clone size: -
V gene: TRBV10-3
CDR3 protein: CAISADSLRGHNEQFF
CDR3 DNA: TGTGCCATCAGCGCGGACAGTTTAAGGGGCCACAATGAGCAGTTCTTC

J gene: TRBJ1-6
D gene: -
clone size: few
V gene: TRBV6-5
CDR3 protein: CASSYGGSNSPLHF
CDR3 DNA: TGTGCCAGCAGTTACGGGGGAAGTAATTCACCCCTCCACTTT

J gene: TRBJ2-7
D gene: -
clone size: few
V gene: TRBV7-2
CDR3 protein: CASSSYSRYEQYF
CDR3 DNA: TGTGCCAGCAGCTCCTACTCCCGGTACGAGCAGTACTTC

J gene: TRBJ2-4
D gene: -
clone size: -
V gene: TRBV4-3
CDR3 protein: CASSQDTGRTKNIQYF
CDR3 DNA: TGCGCCAGCAGCCAAGATACAGGGAGAACCAAAAACATTCAGTACTTC

J gene: TRBJ1-1
D gene: TRBD1
clone size: -
V gene: TRBV20-1
CDR3 protein: CSAATGGADSEAFF
CDR3 DNA: TGCAGTGCCGCGACAGGGGGCGCAGACTCCGAAGCTTTCTTT

J gene: TRBJ1-2
D gene: -
clone size: few
V gene: TRBV24-1
CDR3 protein: CATSEADYGYTF
CDR3 DNA: TGTGCCACCAGTGAGGCCGACTATGGCTACACCTTC

J gene: TRBJ2-7
D gene: TRBD1
clone size: many
V gene: TRBV12-3/TRBV12-4
CDR3 protein: CASSFVDRAYEQYF
CDR3 DNA: TGTGCCAGCAGTTTTGTGGACAGGGCCTACGAGCAGTACTTC

J gene: TRBJ2-7
D gene: -
clone size: few
V gene: TRBV7-6
CDR3 protein: CASSQDTLAYEQYF
CDR3 DNA: TGTGCCAGCAGCCAGGACACCCTCGCCTACGAGCAGTACTTC

J gene: TRBJ2-5
D gene: -
clone size: -
V gene: TRBV18
CDR3 protein: CASSPPGYQETQYF
CDR3 DNA: TGTGCCAGCTCACCACCAGGGTACCAAGAGACCCAGTACTTC

J gene: TRBJ1-2
D gene: TRBD1
clone size: few
V gene: TRBV24-1
CDR3 protein: CATSEPDRESGYTF
CDR3 DNA: TGTGCCACCAGTGAACCGGACAGGGAAAGTGGCTACACCTTC